The rows below give T cell receptor beta chains drawn from one sample of a study of OX40 agonist ivuxolimab in advanced cancers. Method: immunoSEQ multiplex PCR; TCRdb's copy keeps in-frame clones and lacks some. The sample includes 70,000 to 85,000 clones, roughly 86% seen only once; the top ten take about 0.89%. The sequences come from CD4+ or CD8+ T cells sorted from blood, collected in a trial of the OX40 agonist ivuxolimab. The receptors here all came from an adult with an advanced solid tumor such as melanoma, head and neck, liver or kidney cancer. The CDR3 runs from the conserved cysteine through the conserved F or W. D genes are given only for firm matches.

V gene: TRBV11-3
D gene: NA
J gene: TRBJ2-3
CDR3 protein: CASSLGLGSSTDTQYF

V gene: TRBV7-3
D gene: TRBD1
J gene: TRBJ1-1
CDR3 protein: CASRRDREPTEAFF

V gene: TRBV13
D gene: NA
J gene: TRBJ2-7
CDR3 protein: CASSPRVGGEQYF

V gene: TRBV2
D gene: NA
J gene: TRBJ1-1
CDR3 protein: CASRLRDSYTEAFF

V gene: TRBV19
D gene: NA
J gene: TRBJ1-2
CDR3 protein: CASSIDLVGYGYTF

V gene: TRBV18
D gene: NA
J gene: TRBJ2-6
CDR3 protein: CASSPGAGAASGGANVLTF

V gene: TRBV6-1
D gene: NA
J gene: TRBJ2-7
CDR3 protein: CASSARGSYEQYF

V gene: TRBV18
D gene: NA
J gene: TRBJ2-7
CDR3 protein: CASSPQNTGYEQYF

V gene: TRBV9
D gene: NA
J gene: TRBJ2-7
CDR3 protein: CASSPRGYEQYF

V gene: TRBV5-1
D gene: TRBD1
J gene: TRBJ2-6
CDR3 protein: CASSIGDSSGANVLTF

V gene: TRBV18
D gene: TRBD1
J gene: TRBJ1-3
CDR3 protein: CASSPGQGGPGNTIYF

V gene: TRBV10-3
D gene: NA
J gene: TRBJ1-6
CDR3 protein: CAISESNQATPPLHF

V gene: TRBV2
D gene: NA
J gene: TRBJ2-7
CDR3 protein: CASRAGSYEQYF

V gene: TRBV7-2
D gene: NA
J gene: TRBJ1-6
CDR3 protein: CASTTSSSYNSPLHF

V gene: TRBV5-1
D gene: TRBD2
J gene: TRBJ2-5
CDR3 protein: CASRLAGGRVETQYF

V gene: TRBV18
D gene: NA
J gene: TRBJ2-3
CDR3 protein: CASSPGYVTDTQYF

V gene: TRBV7-9
D gene: NA
J gene: TRBJ2-6
CDR3 protein: CASKDSNSGANVLTF

V gene: TRBV7-3
D gene: NA
J gene: TRBJ2-2
CDR3 protein: CASSPDPGSTGELFF

V gene: TRBV9
D gene: TRBD1
J gene: TRBJ2-1
CDR3 protein: CASSVFGGDRVDNEQFF

V gene: TRBV28
D gene: NA
J gene: TRBJ2-1
CDR3 protein: CASSSGGAGTDNEQFF

V gene: TRBV21-1
D gene: NA
J gene: TRBJ2-3
CDR3 protein: CASSKARTVSDTQYF

V gene: TRBV2
D gene: TRBD2
J gene: TRBJ2-7
CDR3 protein: CASIPGGTYEQYF

V gene: TRBV10-3
D gene: TRBD1
J gene: TRBJ1-2
CDR3 protein: CAIRGTGRGNGYTF

V gene: TRBV6-5
D gene: TRBD1
J gene: TRBJ1-4
CDR3 protein: CASSYGGTGGEKLFF

V gene: TRBV19
D gene: TRBD2
J gene: TRBJ2-5
CDR3 protein: CASSRRLAGVSETQYF

V gene: TRBV10-1
D gene: NA
J gene: TRBJ2-2
CDR3 protein: CASRISSTGDTGELFF

V gene: TRBV9
D gene: TRBD1
J gene: TRBJ1-3
CDR3 protein: CASSVAIGTGKSSGNTIYF

V gene: TRBV4-1
D gene: NA
J gene: TRBJ1-1
CDR3 protein: CASSQSILQGERLNTEAFF

V gene: TRBV6-5
D gene: TRBD2
J gene: TRBJ2-7
CDR3 protein: CASSYDGGWEQYF

V gene: TRBV7-6
D gene: NA
J gene: TRBJ2-5
CDR3 protein: CASSWVEGETQYF

V gene: TRBV27
D gene: NA
J gene: TRBJ2-2
CDR3 protein: CASSFSTITGELFF

V gene: TRBV19
D gene: TRBD1
J gene: TRBJ2-1
CDR3 protein: CASTRQGDPYNEQFF

V gene: TRBV9
D gene: NA
J gene: TRBJ2-1
CDR3 protein: CASSVSETYNEQFF

V gene: TRBV19
D gene: TRBD2
J gene: TRBJ2-2
CDR3 protein: CASKAGENTGELFF

V gene: TRBV7-2
D gene: TRBD1
J gene: TRBJ2-7
CDR3 protein: CASSFPGQGVFYEQYF

V gene: TRBV6-6
D gene: NA
J gene: TRBJ2-7
CDR3 protein: CASRPGTAYEQYF

V gene: TRBV7-3
D gene: TRBD2
J gene: TRBJ2-1
CDR3 protein: CASSPRLAKRDEQFF

V gene: TRBV7-9
D gene: TRBD1
J gene: TRBJ2-3
CDR3 protein: CASSPGRGQGAFTDTQYF

V gene: TRBV27
D gene: NA
J gene: TRBJ1-2
CDR3 protein: CASSLRDTNYGYTF

V gene: TRBV7-8
D gene: TRBD2
J gene: TRBJ2-1
CDR3 protein: CASSFKASGSYNEQFF

V gene: TRBV7-9
D gene: TRBD1
J gene: TRBJ2-7
CDR3 protein: CASSQQGGSYEQYF

V gene: TRBV5-1
D gene: NA
J gene: TRBJ1-1
CDR3 protein: CASSLNQGEAFF

V gene: TRBV4-1
D gene: TRBD1
J gene: TRBJ2-1
CDR3 protein: CASSLRTGTYNEQFF

V gene: TRBV7-3
D gene: TRBD1
J gene: TRBJ2-5
CDR3 protein: CASSASGGLVETQYF

V gene: TRBV19
D gene: NA
J gene: TRBJ1-2
CDR3 protein: CATKVGVHHSNYGYTF

V gene: TRBV7-9
D gene: TRBD1
J gene: TRBJ1-2
CDR3 protein: CASSRTGEEYGYGYTF

V gene: TRBV5-1
D gene: TRBD2
J gene: TRBJ2-1
CDR3 protein: CASSLGSGSSYNEQFF

V gene: TRBV7-6
D gene: NA
J gene: TRBJ2-1
CDR3 protein: CASSLGGGNFHNEQFF

V gene: TRBV5-1
D gene: NA
J gene: TRBJ2-7
CDR3 protein: CASSPSRSSYEQYF

V gene: TRBV14
D gene: NA
J gene: TRBJ2-2
CDR3 protein: CASSVRRGSHTGELFF

V gene: TRBV19
D gene: NA
J gene: TRBJ1-4
CDR3 protein: CASSNRQDEKLFF